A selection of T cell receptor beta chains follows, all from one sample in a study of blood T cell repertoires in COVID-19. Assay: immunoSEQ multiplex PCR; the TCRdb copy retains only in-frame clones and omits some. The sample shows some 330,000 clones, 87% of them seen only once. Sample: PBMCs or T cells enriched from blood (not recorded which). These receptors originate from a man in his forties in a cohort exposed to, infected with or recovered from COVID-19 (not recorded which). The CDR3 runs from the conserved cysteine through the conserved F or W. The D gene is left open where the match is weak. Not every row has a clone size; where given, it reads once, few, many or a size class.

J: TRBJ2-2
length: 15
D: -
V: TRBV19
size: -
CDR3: CASAGSHANTGELFF
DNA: TGTGCCAGTGCCGGGAGTCACGCGAACACCGGGGAGCTGTTTTTT

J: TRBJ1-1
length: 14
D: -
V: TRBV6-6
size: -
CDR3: CASSTDSKNTEAFF
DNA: TGTGCCAGCAGTACCGACAGCAAAAACACTGAAGCTTTCTTT

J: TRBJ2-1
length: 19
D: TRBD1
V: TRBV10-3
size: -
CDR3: CAISEMGQGVASGYNEQFF
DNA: TGTGCCATCAGCGAAATGGGACAGGGGGTCGCATCGGGTTACAATGAGCAGTTCTTC

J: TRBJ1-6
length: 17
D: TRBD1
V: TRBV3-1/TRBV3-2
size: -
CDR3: CASSQDLGQGGYSPLHF
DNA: TGTGCCAGCAGCCAAGATCTTGGACAGGGAGGTTATTCACCCCTCCACTTT

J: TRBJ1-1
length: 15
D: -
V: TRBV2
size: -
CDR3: CASSLTTVLNTEAFF
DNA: TGTGCCAGCAGTTTGACGACAGTTCTGAACACTGAAGCTTTCTTT

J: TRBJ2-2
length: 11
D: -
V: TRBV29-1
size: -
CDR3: CSAKNTGELFF
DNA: TGCAGCGCCAAAAACACCGGGGAGCTGTTTTTT

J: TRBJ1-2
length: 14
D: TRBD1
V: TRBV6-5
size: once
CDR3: CASSYSQGARGYTF
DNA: TGTGCCAGCAGTTACTCACAGGGGGCAAGGGGCTACACCTTC

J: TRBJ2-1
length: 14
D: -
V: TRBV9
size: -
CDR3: CAGSPSHIYNEQFF
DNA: TGTGCCGGCAGCCCTAGTCATATTTACAATGAGCAGTTCTTC

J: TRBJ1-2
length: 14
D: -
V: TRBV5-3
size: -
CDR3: CARNPQGGYFAYTF
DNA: TGTGCCAGAAACCCGCAAGGGGGATATTTTGCGTACACCTTC

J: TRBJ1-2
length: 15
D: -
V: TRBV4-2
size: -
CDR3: CASSQDLVTAYGYTF
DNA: TGTGCCAGCAGCCAAGATCTTGTGACAGCCTATGGCTACACCTTC

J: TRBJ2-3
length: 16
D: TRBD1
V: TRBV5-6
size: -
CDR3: CASSPPTGTFTDTQYF
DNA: TGTGCCAGCAGCCCGCCGACAGGGACCTTCACAGATACGCAGTATTTT

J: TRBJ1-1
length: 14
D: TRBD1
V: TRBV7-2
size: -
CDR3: CASSVQGPGTEAFF
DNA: TGTGCCAGCAGCGTACAGGGGCCGGGGACTGAAGCTTTCTTT

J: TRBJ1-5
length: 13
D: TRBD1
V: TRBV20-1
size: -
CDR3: CSASVPGGQPQHF
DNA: TGCAGTGCTAGTGTACCAGGGGGTCAGCCCCAGCATTTT

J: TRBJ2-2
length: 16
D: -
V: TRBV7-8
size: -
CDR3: CASSLANRRNTGELFF
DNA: TGTGCCAGCAGCTTAGCAAACAGGCGGAACACCGGGGAGCTGTTTTTT

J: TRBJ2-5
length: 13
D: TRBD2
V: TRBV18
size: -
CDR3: CASSPKRDATQYF
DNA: TGTGCCAGCTCACCAAAGCGGGACGCGACCCAGTACTTC

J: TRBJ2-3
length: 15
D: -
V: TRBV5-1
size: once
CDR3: CASSLRESSTDTQYF
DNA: TGCGCCAGCAGCTTGCGGGAATCGAGCACAGATACGCAGTATTTT

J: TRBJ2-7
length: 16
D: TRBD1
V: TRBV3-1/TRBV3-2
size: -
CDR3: CASSQDGGRGQYEQYF
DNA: TGTGCCAGCAGCCAAGATGGGGGCAGGGGGCAATACGAGCAGTACTTC

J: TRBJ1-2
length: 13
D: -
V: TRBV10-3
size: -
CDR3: CAINSGGAYGYTF
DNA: TGTGCCATCAATTCCGGGGGGGCCTATGGCTACACCTTC

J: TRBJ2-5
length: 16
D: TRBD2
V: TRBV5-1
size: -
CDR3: CASSFSGLAGGETQYF
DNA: TGCGCCAGCAGCTTTTCGGGACTAGCGGGAGGGGAGACCCAGTACTTC

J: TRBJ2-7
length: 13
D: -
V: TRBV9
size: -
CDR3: CASSVAPAYEQYF
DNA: TGTGCCAGCAGCGTAGCTCCAGCGTACGAGCAGTACTTC

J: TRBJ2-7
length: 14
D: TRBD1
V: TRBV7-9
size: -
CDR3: CASNAGTGNDEQYF
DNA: TGTGCCAGCAACGCCGGGACAGGGAATGACGAGCAGTACTTC

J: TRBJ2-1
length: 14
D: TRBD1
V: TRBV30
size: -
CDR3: CAWSPKGAYNEQFF
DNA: TGTGCCTGGAGTCCCAAGGGGGCGTACAATGAGCAGTTCTTC